The T cell receptor beta chain described here comes from a study of CD8+CD57+ T cells in acquired aplastic anemia. CDR1 is LNHNV, CDR2 YYDKDF, per germline (reference sequence). This CDR3 is 16 amino acids long. The V segment lost 2 bases and the J segment 9 bases; nucleotides outside the gene matches: 8. TCR beta VDJ and CDR3 profiling used genomic DNA as template. MiXCR, applied by TCRdb to the reads, yields one record per CDR3 protein. Of some 220,000 distinct CDR3 sequences in the sample, roughly 35% were seen once. The TCR sequence derives from a human donor in good health, serving as a control. Sequenced material: sorted CD4+, CD8+, or CD8+CD57+ T cells (not recorded which) from PBMCs. The V and J genes are TRBV15 and TRBJ1-6; TRBD1 agrees at 9 bases. The CDR3 spells CATSRQTGTGFSPLHF. The CDR3 nucleotides are TGTGCCACCAGCAGACAAACCGGGACAGGGTTTTCACCCCTCCACTTT.